Sequencing of this TCR beta chain was carried out in a study of blood T cells in healthy people across ages. Study-level results: Getting older went along with TCR beta diversity per million T cells dropping roughly linearly.

This clonotype was picked up a small number of times. Its antigen is currently unknown. Through a sample-barcoded 5' primer and a J-beta primer mix, a second PCR was run for roughly 6 to 11 cycles. TCRdb independently ran MiXCR on the 5' RACE reads; one entry per CDR3 protein. Among 1.8 million or so distinct CDR3 sequences listed, roughly two fifths were seen once. No fewer than 6 million PBMCs went into each sample. Sequencing was carried out using blood. The sequence was collected from a human donor in good health.

CDR3 protein: CASSLRDRQNEQFF. Written as DNA, the CDR3 is TGTGCCAGCAGCCTAAGGGACAGACAGAATGAGCAGTTCTTC. This rearrangement joins TRBV3-1 to TRBJ2-1, with 7 bases matching TRBD1. Germline loops: CDR1 LGHDT, CDR2 YNNKEL (reference sequence). The J segment lost 7 bases and the V segment lost 4 bases, leaving 7 bases of the junction unmatched. The CDR3 has 14 amino acids.